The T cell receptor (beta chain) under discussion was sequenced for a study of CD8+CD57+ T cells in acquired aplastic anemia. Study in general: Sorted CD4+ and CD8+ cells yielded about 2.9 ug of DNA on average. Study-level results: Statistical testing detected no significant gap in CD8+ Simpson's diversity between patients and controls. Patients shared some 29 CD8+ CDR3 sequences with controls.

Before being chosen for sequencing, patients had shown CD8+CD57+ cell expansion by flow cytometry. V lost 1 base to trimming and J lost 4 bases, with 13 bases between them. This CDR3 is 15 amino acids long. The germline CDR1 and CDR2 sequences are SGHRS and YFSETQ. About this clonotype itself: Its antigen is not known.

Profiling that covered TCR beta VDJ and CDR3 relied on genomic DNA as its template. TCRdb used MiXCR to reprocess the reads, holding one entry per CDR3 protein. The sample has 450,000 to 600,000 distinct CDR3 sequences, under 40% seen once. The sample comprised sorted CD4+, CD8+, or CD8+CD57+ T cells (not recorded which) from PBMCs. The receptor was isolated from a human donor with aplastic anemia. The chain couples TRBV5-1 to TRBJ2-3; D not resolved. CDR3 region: CASSLYGSRADTQYF. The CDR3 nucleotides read TGCGCCAGCAGCTTGTATGGGTCGCGCGCAGATACGCAGTATTTT.